A selection of T cell receptor beta chains follows, all from one sample in a study of CD4 T cells in relation to SARS-CoV-2 and coronaviruses. What these receptors recognize is not known. Repertoires were generated with immunoSEQ multiplex PCR, while TCRdb's copy carries only in-frame clones and drops some. The data contain roughly 31,000 clones, 55% to 75% of them singletons. Sequenced: CD4+ T cells from PBMCs, cultured in vitro. These receptors originate from a human donor in good health. Each CDR3 is given with its conserved first and last residue. Each record gives: J gene, clone size, V gene, D gene, CDR3 DNA, CDR3 protein. D genes are given only for firm matches. Rows may omit the clone size; those that give it use once, few, many or a size class.

>TRBJ2-1|.|TRBV25-1|TRBD2
TGTGCCAGCAGTGATTTGACTAGCGGGGGGGCGAGATACAATGAGCAGTTCTTC
CASSDLTSGGARYNEQFF
>TRBJ1-1|once|TRBV5-1|TRBD1
TGCGCCAGCAGCTGGCAGGGGGCCGGCACTGAAGCTTTCTTT
CASSWQGAGTEAFF
>TRBJ2-7|.|TRBV23-1|.
TGCGCCGGGAGAAGCGAGCAGTACTTC
CAGRSEQYF
>TRBJ2-3|.|TRBV2|.
TGTGCCAGCAGTGGGGTACAGGGTTTTTTAGATACGCAGTATTTT
CASSGVQGFLDTQYF
>TRBJ2-5|.|TRBV6-5|TRBD1
TGTGCCAGCAGTTCGACAGGGACAGGGAAAAAGACCCAGTACTTC
CASSSTGTGKKTQYF
>TRBJ2-7|.|TRBV24-1|.
TGTGCCACCAGTGATTTGCAAAGAGATTCCTTCGGGATGCAGTACTTC
CATSDLQRDSFGMQYF
>TRBJ2-7|.|TRBV10-3|.
TGTGCCATCAGTGAGTCGGCTAGTAGGGCCTACGAGCAGTACTTC
CAISESASRAYEQYF
>TRBJ2-6|few|TRBV27|.
TGTGCCAGCAGTTTATCCTTGGTACTCGGCTCTGGGGCCAACGTCCTGACTTTC
CASSLSLVLGSGANVLTF
>TRBJ1-4|.|TRBV7-9|.
TGTGCCAGCAGCATCTCCGCGGGGCCCAATGAAAAACTGTTTTTT
CASSISAGPNEKLFF
>TRBJ1-2|.|TRBV28|.
TGTGCCAGCAGATCCGCACAGGGCTATGGCTACACCTTC
CASRSAQGYGYTF
>TRBJ1-1|.|TRBV5-4|.
TGTGCCAGCAGCTTGGACAGAGCGAACACTGAAGCTTTCTTT
CASSLDRANTEAFF
>TRBJ1-4|.|TRBV7-2|TRBD1
TGTGCCAGCAGCCGCGACAGGGGGGGTGAAAAACTGTTTTTT
CASSRDRGGEKLFF
>TRBJ1-1|few|TRBV3-1/TRBV3-2|TRBD1
TGTGCCAGCAGCCAGATACCAGGGGGCAGCACTGAAGCTTTCTTT
CASSQIPGGSTEAFF
>TRBJ2-1|.|TRBV20-1|.
TGCAGTGCCCGGGGTTACAATGAGCAGTTCTTC
CSARGYNEQFF
>TRBJ2-5|.|TRBV5-1|.
TGCGCCAGCAGCTTGATTGAGACAGGCCAAGAGACCCAGTACTTC
CASSLIETGQETQYF
>TRBJ2-1|.|TRBV5-1|.
TGCGCCAGCAGGGTACCAGTAAGCAATGAGCAGTTCTTC
CASRVPVSNEQFF
>TRBJ2-3|.|TRBV5-4|TRBD1
TGTGCCAGCAGCTCGGAAACAGGGGCAGATACGCAGTATTTT
CASSSETGADTQYF
>TRBJ1-1|once|TRBV11-3|.
TGTGCCAGCAGTAACGGGATAGCAGGAACGGCTGAAGCTTTCTTT
CASSNGIAGTAEAFF
>TRBJ1-3|.|TRBV18|TRBD1
TGTGCCAGTGTGACAGGGCAGTCTTACGGAAACACCATATATTTT
CASVTGQSYGNTIYF
>TRBJ2-7|.|TRBV5-5|.
TGTGCCAGCAGCCCCTTGGGGAGGGAGCAGTACTTC
CASSPLGREQYF
>TRBJ1-6|.|TRBV19|.
TGTGCCAGTTCCGGGACCCCGAGCTCCTATAATTCACCCCTCCACTTT
CASSGTPSSYNSPLHF
>TRBJ1-1|few|TRBV20-1|.
TGCAGTGCTACACAGGCGATTGAAGCTTTCTTT
CSATQAIEAFF
>TRBJ2-5|.|TRBV5-8|.
TGTGCCAGCAGCTTGGACAGGGAGACCCAGTACTTC
CASSLDRETQYF
>TRBJ2-1|.|TRBV9|TRBD2
TGTGCCAGCAGCGTAAGTTCTAGCGGGAGCTCCTACAATGAGCAGTTCTTC
CASSVSSSGSSYNEQFF
>TRBJ2-3|.|TRBV19|.
TGTGCTTCCAAGGCGCTTGGCACAGATACGCAGTATTTT
CASKALGTDTQYF
>TRBJ2-7|.|TRBV6-5|.
TGTGCCAGCAGGGGAGCGAACACCTACGAGCAGTACTTC
CASRGANTYEQYF
>TRBJ1-6|.|TRBV13|.
TGTGCCAGCAGCTTAGTTCTGGGGGATAATTCACCCCTCCACTTT
CASSLVLGDNSPLHF
>TRBJ1-2|.|TRBV6-1|TRBD1
TGTGCCAGCAGTCCCCGACAGGGGGCCTATGGCTACACCTTC
CASSPRQGAYGYTF
>TRBJ2-5|.|TRBV9|TRBD2
TGTGCCAGCAGCGTAGTGCCTAGCGGGGGTTTAGCCCAAGAGACCCAGTACTTC
CASSVVPSGGLAQETQYF
>TRBJ1-5|.|TRBV6-2/TRBV6-3|.
TGTGCCAGCAGTTACTCGACTGTTGGAGGGCTAAAGGGCAATCAGCCCCAGCATTTT
CASSYSTVGGLKGNQPQHF
>TRBJ1-1|.|TRBV12-3/TRBV12-4|.
TGTGCCAGCAGTTTGGGGCAAAACACTGAAGCTTTCTTT
CASSLGQNTEAFF
>TRBJ2-5|.|TRBV3-1/TRBV3-2|.
TGTGCCAGCAGCCCACGGGACGGAGGCCAAGAGACCCAGTACTTC
CASSPRDGGQETQYF
>TRBJ1-1|.|TRBV5-1|.
TGCGCCAGCAGCCACGGTGGGGGGGGTAACACTGAAGCTTTCTTT
CASSHGGGGNTEAFF
>TRBJ1-1|.|TRBV9|TRBD1
TGTGCCAGCAGCGCATACACAGGGGTCCCTGAAGCTTTCTTT
CASSAYTGVPEAFF
>TRBJ1-5|.|TRBV5-6|TRBD1
TGTGCCAGCAGCTCTCTGACAGGGGGCCATTTAGGGCCCCAGCATTTT
CASSSLTGGHLGPQHF
>TRBJ2-3|few|TRBV5-1|TRBD2
TGCGCCAGCAGCTCAAGCGGGGGGTTTGGAGATACGCAGTATTTT
CASSSSGGFGDTQYF
>TRBJ1-3|few|TRBV11-2|.
TGTGCCAGCAGCCCAGGGTCGGGAAACACCATATATTTT
CASSPGSGNTIYF
>TRBJ1-1|few|TRBV28|.
TGTGCCAGCAGTTTACCTCAGGGGAACACTGAAGCTTTCTTT
CASSLPQGNTEAFF
>TRBJ2-7|.|TRBV3-1/TRBV3-2|.
TGTGCCAGCAGCCAAGCGTGGTCCGAGCAGTACTTC
CASSQAWSEQYF
>TRBJ1-1|.|TRBV7-2|.
TGTGCCAGCAGCTCAGAACAGGGCGCAGCTGAAGCTTTCTTT
CASSSEQGAAEAFF
>TRBJ2-4|.|TRBV6-2/TRBV6-3|.
TGTGCCAGCAGTTGGAGCGACGCCAAAAACATTCAGTACTTC
CASSWSDAKNIQYF
>TRBJ2-1|.|TRBV20-1|TRBD1
TGCAGTGCTAGAGGGAGGGACAGGGTTTTCTTC
CSARGRDRVFF
>TRBJ2-2|.|TRBV2|TRBD2
TGTGCCAGCAGTGAAGGGACTAGCGGGGGGCCCACCCCGCGGAACACCGGGGAGCTGTTTTTT
CASSEGTSGGPTPRNTGELFF
>TRBJ2-1|.|TRBV3-1/TRBV3-2|.
TGTGCCAGCAGCCAAGATCAACGGCGTATCAACAATGAGCAGTTCTTC
CASSQDQRRINNEQFF
>TRBJ2-1|once|TRBV6-2/TRBV6-3|TRBD1
TGTGCCAGCAGTTTACGACAGGGTCATGAGCAGTTCTTC
CASSLRQGHEQFF
>TRBJ2-7|once|TRBV19|.
TGTGCCAGTAGTGGGGCCGGGAGACGGTACGAGCAGTACTTC
CASSGAGRRYEQYF
>TRBJ2-7|.|TRBV29-1|TRBD1
TGCAGCGTGGGGACAGGTCCATCCTACGAGCAGTACTTC
CSVGTGPSYEQYF
>TRBJ2-7|.|TRBV12-3/TRBV12-4|TRBD1
TGTGCCAGCAGTTTGAACAGGGGGTACGAGCAGTACTTC
CASSLNRGYEQYF
>TRBJ2-1|once|TRBV2|TRBD1
TGTGCCAGCAGTGAAGCGGGCAGGGGGCTAAAGAATGAGCAGTTCTTC
CASSEAGRGLKNEQFF
>TRBJ2-1|.|TRBV10-3|TRBD1
TGTGCCATCAACCACAGGGACAGCTACAATGAGCAGTTCTTC
CAINHRDSYNEQFF
>TRBJ2-7|few|TRBV5-1|TRBD1
TGCGCCAGCAGCTTGTGGCCTTGGGGGACAGGGGGGGATGAGCAGTACTTC
CASSLWPWGTGGDEQYF
>TRBJ2-7|.|TRBV7-9|TRBD1
TGTGCCAGCAGCAAGACAGGGGTCTACGAGCAGTACTTC
CASSKTGVYEQYF